A single sample is the source of the 20 T cell receptor beta chains below, sequenced in a study of blood T cell repertoires in COVID-19 (TCRdb year 2020). The library was obtained by the immunoSEQ multiplex PCR assay. TCRdb limited this immuneACCESS table to in-frame rearrangements with V and J called. A share of clones is missing; checked studies link under half to unresolved V genes, and the rest is unexplained. This sample lists 90,000 to 120,000 clones; about 89% were detected once. 1% to 1.5% of the sample is held by the ten biggest clonotypes. The sample taken for sequencing was peripheral blood. The receptors stem from a woman aged 25 to 39 with acute or convalescent COVID-19.

The rearrangement uses TRBV30 and TRBJ1-6; D is uncertain. Germline-derived CDR1 and CDR2 are GTSNPN and SVGIG (reference sequence). V was clipped by 3 bases and J by 9 bases, with 15 bases between them. The CDR3 runs to 14 residues. DNA of the CDR3: TGTGCCTGGAGGACGAAGATCGAGGCTTCACCCCTCCACTTT. This codes for CAWRTKIEASPLHF.

The chain combines TRBV7-2 with TRBJ1-5; perhaps TRBD1 as D (6 bases). This CDR3 spans 17 amino acids. Germline V gene data show CDR1 as SGHTA and CDR2 as FQGNSA. Trimming shortened V by 5 bases and J by 6 bases, and 23 bases separated the two germline ends. The DNA for the CDR3 is TGTGCCAGCAGCCCTAGGGTAGGGCAGGGGAGTAGTCAGCCCCAGCATTTT. Residues: CASSPRVGQGSSQPQHF.

This rearrangement joins TRBV11-2 to TRBJ1-1; tentative D call: TRBD1 (5 bases). CDR1 and CDR2 (germline): SGHAT, FQNNGV. This CDR3 is 16 amino acids long. V shed 7 bases and J shed 3 bases, with 21 bases lying between them. CDR3 nucleotides: TGTGCCAGCACTCGCGAGGGAGGGGCACTCCACACTGAAGCTTTCTTT. It specifies CASTREGGALHTEAFF.

This clone has just a few counts. The V gene is TRBV19, the J gene TRBJ2-3, with D possibly being TRBD2 (5 bases). Deletions cut 6 bases from V and 7 bases from J, with 11 bases between. CDR1 LNHDA and CDR2 SQIVND come from the germline V gene (reference sequence). The length of the CDR3 is 12 residues. This CDR3 is CASRDLANTQYF. The CDR3 DNA follows: TGTGCCAGTAGGGATTTAGCGAATACGCAGTATTTT.

This sequence joins TRBV5-1 and TRBJ2-2; D is ambiguous. This CDR3 region has 15 residues. The V gene's germline CDR1 is SGHRS and CDR2 YFSETQ. The V end was cut by 1 base, the J end by 7 bases, with 14 bases between. The CDR3 here is CASSLRRADGGELFF. The CDR3 DNA follows: TGCGCCAGCAGCTTGCGTCGCGCGGATGGCGGGGAGCTGTTTTTT. Together with reference TRBV5-1 and TRBJ2-2, the CDR3 gives the full variable domain: KAGVTQTPRYLIKTRGQQVTLSCSPISGHRSVSWYQQTPGQGLQFLFEYFSETQRNKGNFPGRFSGRQFSNSRSEMNVSTLELGDSALYLCASSLRRADGGELFFGEGSRLTVL.

This chain uses TRBV7-2 with TRBJ1-4; TRBD1 agrees at 7 bases. The trim removed 1 base at V and 7 bases at J, leaving 9 bases unmatched. CDR3 length: 16 amino acids. From germline, CDR1 is SGHTA and CDR2 FQGNSA. The CDR3 DNA is TGTGCCAGCAGCTTAGATGGACAGGCCTCCATTGAAAAACTGTTTTTT. Its protein product is CASSLDGQASIEKLFF.

The rearrangement links TRBV7-9 to TRBJ2-3, with 9 bases identical to TRBD2. Trimming took 4 bases from V and 1 from J; bases not matched to a gene: 3. Germline V gives CDR1 SEHNR, CDR2 FQNEAQ (reference sequence). This CDR3 region has 15 residues. CDR3 residues: CASSSIAGGTDTQYF. Written as DNA, the CDR3 is TGTGCCAGCAGCTCGATAGCGGGAGGCACAGATACGCAGTATTTT.

V usage is TRBV9 and J usage is TRBJ1-1, with D perhaps TRBD1 (5 bases). Germline V CDR1 and CDR2: SGDLS, YYNGEE. CDR3 size: 16 residues. V shed 4 bases and J shed 0 bases, with 16 bases lying between them. CDR3 DNA sequence: TGTGCCAGCAGCCCATGGGGCGGAACCATGAACACTGAAGCTTTCTTT. This gives the protein CASSPWGGTMNTEAFF.

This chain joins TRBV19 and TRBJ2-3; 9 nucleotides agree with TRBD2. V shed 11 bases and J 4 bases; nucleotides not matched to a gene: 16. CDR3 length equals 16 residues. Per germline, CDR1 LNHDA and CDR2 SQIVND (reference sequence). The CDR3 DNA is TGTGCCTGGGAGATTAGCGGGAGCATCTTCGCAGATACGCAGTATTTT. As protein: CAWEISGSIFADTQYF.

CDR3 bases: TGTGCCAGCAGCTTAATCAGGGGGACAAACACCGGGGAGCTGTTTTTT. It translates to CASSLIRGTNTGELFF. The V call is TRBV11-2, the J call TRBJ2-2; 7 bases align to TRBD1. The CDR3 has 16 residues. Germline V gene data show CDR1 as SGHAT and CDR2 as FQNNGV. Trimming at V came to 2 bases and at J to 2 bases, leaving 5 bases not matched to a gene. Looking up the rest from reference TRBV11-2 and TRBJ2-2 gives the full variable domain: EAGVAQSPRYKIIEKRQSVAFWCNPISGHATLYWYQQILGQGPKLLIQFQNNGVVDDSQLPKDRFSAERLKGVDSTLKIQPAKLEDSAVYLCASSLIRGTNTGELFFGEGSRLTVL.

The V call is TRBV28, the J call TRBJ2-5; no firm D call. From germline, CDR1 is MDHEN and CDR2 SYDVKM. The CDR3 length is 16 residues. V was trimmed by 4 bases and J by 4 bases, leaving 19 bases between them. This CDR3 is CASSYVRVKALETQYF. The DNA of the CDR3 is TGTGCCAGCAGTTATGTCCGGGTCAAGGCGTTAGAGACCCAGTACTTC.

The chain links TRBV5-1 to TRBJ2-3; maybe TRBD2 (5 bases). The CDR3 is made up of 13 amino acids. Trimming took 4 bases from V and 3 from J, leaving 9 bases between them. Germline values: CDR1 SGHRS, CDR2 YFSETQ. The CDR3 DNA reads TGCGCCAGCAGCACCCGGGAAACAGATACGCAGTATTTT. Protein: CASSTRETDTQYF.

This clone was found a few times. This sequence joins TRBV18 and TRBJ2-1; D might be TRBD2 (6 bases). V lost 6 bases and J lost 0, with 15 bases in between. CDR1 and CDR2 (germline): KGHSH, LQKENI. The length of the CDR3 is 16 residues. CDR3 sequence: CASSLLAPSSYNEQFF. CDR3 coding DNA: TGTGCCAGCTCCCTTCTAGCGCCCAGCTCCTACAATGAGCAGTTCTTC.

The J gene is TRBJ1-6, the V gene TRBV5-6, with TRBD1 matching over 9 bases. Germline V gives CDR1 SGHDT, CDR2 YYEEEE. The CDR3 has 16 residues. The J segment lost 1 base and the V segment lost 7 bases, leaving 6 bases of the junction unmatched. The DNA of the CDR3 is TGTGCCAGCGGAAACAGGGGGCTATCCTATAATTCACCCCTCCACTTT. Translation gives CASGNRGLSYNSPLHF.

The V and J genes are TRBV5-1 and TRBJ2-5; 10 nucleotides agree with TRBD1. Germline trimming cut 4 bases from V and 3 bases from J; bases unmatched to any gene: 3. This CDR3 region has 14 residues. CDR1 and CDR2 (germline): SGHRS, YFSETQ. The CDR3 DNA follows: TGCGCCAGCAGCATCGGGACAGGGGAAGAGACCCAGTACTTC. Encoded protein: CASSIGTGEETQYF.

This clone was picked up one time. J is TRBJ1-1 and V is TRBV7-3; the D gene is possibly TRBD1 (6 bases). Trimming took 2 bases from V and 5 from J, leaving 9 bases between them. The germline gives CDR1 SGHTA, CDR2 FQGTGA. The length of the CDR3 is 13 residues. CDR3 sequence: CASSLSGTTEAFF. The CDR3 coding sequence is TGTGCCAGCAGCTTATCTGGGACAACTGAAGCTTTCTTT.

V gene TRBV4-2 combines with J gene TRBJ1-6; D perhaps matches TRBD1 (5 bases). The CDR3 consists of 16 residues. V was pared by 1 base and J by 4 bases, with 11 bases between. The V gene's germline CDR1 is LGHNA and CDR2 YNFKEQ. In nucleotides, the CDR3 is TGTGCCAGCAGCCAAGGTGTGCAGGGTTATAATTCACCCCTCCACTTT. Encoded protein: CASSQGVQGYNSPLHF.

The V call is TRBV29-1, the J call TRBJ1-2; unclear D gene. This CDR3 is 12 amino acids long. Germline CDR1 SQVTM, CDR2 ANQGSEA. Trimming took 5 bases from V and 5 from J, leaving 12 bases between them. The CDR3, as DNA: TGCAGCGTTTCGGGGATGGGTTATGGCTACACCTTC. Protein: CSVSGMGYGYTF.

V is TRBV11-3 and J is TRBJ2-7; D is unresolved. Trimming left V 5 bases short and J 0 bases short, with 5 bases between. The CDR3 runs to 12 residues. CDR1 SGHNT and CDR2 YENEEA come from the germline V gene. This CDR3 reads CASSPSSYEQYF. CDR3 sequence (DNA): TGTGCCAGCAGCCCCTCCTCCTACGAGCAGTACTTC. The full variable domain, completed using reference TRBV11-3 and TRBJ2-7, is EAGVVQSPRYKIIEKKQPVAFWCNPISGHNTLYWYLQNLGQGPELLIRYENEEAVDDSQLPKDRFSAERLKGVDSTLKIQPAELGDSAVYLCASSPSSYEQYFGPGTRLTVT.

This clone was seen only once. V gene TRBV5-1 combines with J gene TRBJ2-5, with a weak D call TRBD2 (5 bases). The CDR3 spans 14 residues. Per germline, CDR1 SGHRS and CDR2 YFSETQ. The V end was cut by 0 bases, the J end by 1 base, with 7 bases between. In DNA form, the CDR3 reads TGCGCCAGCAGCTTGGCTGCGGGCCAAGAGACCCAGTACTTC. Translation: CASSLAAGQETQYF.